Reported below is one T cell receptor (beta chain). This entry comes from a study of T cell changes during pregnancy in multiple sclerosis. TCRdb's copy holds only in-frame clones and misses some; the assay was immunoSEQ multiplex PCR. The data hold around 72,000 clones, with about nine tenths observed a single time. V dropped 0 bases and J dropped 4 bases, with 10 bases sitting between them. Germline loops: CDR1 SGHRS, CDR2 YFSETQ. CDR3 length: 15 residues. The chain is built from TRBV5-1 and TRBJ1-4; D is undetermined. The input for sequencing was peripheral blood, taken in the third trimester of pregnancy. This clonotype was sampled from a female donor in good health, enrolled as a control in a pregnancy study. CDR3: CASSLEAGYNEKLFF. Written as DNA, the CDR3 is TGCGCCAGCAGCTTGGAGGCGGGTTATAATGAAAAACTGTTTTTT. Using reference TRBV5-1 and TRBJ1-4 for the parts outside the CDR3, the full variable domain is KAGVTQTPRYLIKTRGQQVTLSCSPISGHRSVSWYQQTPGQGLQFLFEYFSETQRNKGNFPGRFSGRQFSNSRSEMNVSTLELGDSALYLCASSLEAGYNEKLFFGSGTQLSVL.